This section outlines one TCR beta chain sequence together with its context. The data were taken from a study of T cell changes during pregnancy in multiple sclerosis. The data were produced by immunoSEQ multiplex PCR, yet TCRdb's version contains in-frame clones alone and is incomplete. The table includes roughly 80,000 clones, about 91% detected once. The specimen comprised peripheral blood, sampled before pregnancy. This TCR was recovered from a female donor with multiple sclerosis, enrolled in a pregnancy study.

This CDR3 is CASSFSQGQGANNEQFF. The CDR3 bases are TGCGCCAGCAGCTTCTCCCAGGGACAGGGGGCGAACAATGAGCAGTTCTTC. This chain joins TRBV5-1 and TRBJ2-1; 12 nucleotides line up with TRBD1. V was clipped by 2 bases and J by 5 bases; unmatched bases: 8. This CDR3 has 17 amino acids. Germline lookup yields CDR1 SGHRS and CDR2 YFSETQ.